This T cell receptor beta chain was observed in a study of shared clonotypes between healthy human individuals. Looking at the study overall: The people who gave samples were a couple of women and a few men aged 18 to 49. Study-wide findings and caveats: Apart from blood, nothing was sampled; tissue repertoires likely differ.

Deep was the level used in running the assay. Libraries were prepared by immunoSEQ multiplex PCR; TCRdb keeps only in-frame clonotypes and omits some of them. The table has under 2.5 million clones, just under 95% seen once. As for this clone: Its cognate antigen is unknown.

The clonotype originates from a man in his late teens or twenties in good health. Some clones in this sample may be carry-over from other donors' samples. Sequenced input: naive CD4+ T cells from PBMCs. Subset meaning: CD45RA+ positively selected.

The CDR3, as DNA: TGTGCCAGCAGCTCCGGGACTAGTACCCACTCTGGGGCCAACGTCCTGACTTTC. Protein: CASSSGTSTHSGANVLTF. The V and J genes are TRBV7-9 and TRBJ2-6, with 8 bases identical to TRBD2. The trim removed 4 bases at V and 0 bases at J, leaving 8 bases unmatched. The length of the CDR3 is 18 residues. CDR1 is SEHNR and CDR2 is FQNEAQ in the germline V gene (reference sequence).